This T cell receptor (beta chain) was recorded in a study of PD-L1 blockade in urothelial cancer. The CDR3 loop spans 14 amino acids. Germline assignment: CDR1 MNHNY and CDR2 SVGAGI (reference sequence). V lost 2 bases, J lost 6 bases, and 10 bases lay in between. Sequencing was performed with immunoSEQ multiplex PCR; in TCRdb, only in-frame clones are kept and a portion is missing. The repertoire holds 35,000 to 55,000 clones, with 70% to 90% as singletons. The chain recombines TRBV6-6 with TRBJ2-2; maybe TRBD2 (6 bases). Sample: PBMCs, taken around atezolizumab (anti-PD-L1) treatment. The receptor's source is a woman aged 60 to 75 with urothelial cancer. CDR3 coding DNA: TGTGCCAGCAGTTACATAGGGGAGGCCGGGGAGCTGTTTTTT. It codes for CASSYIGEAGELFF.